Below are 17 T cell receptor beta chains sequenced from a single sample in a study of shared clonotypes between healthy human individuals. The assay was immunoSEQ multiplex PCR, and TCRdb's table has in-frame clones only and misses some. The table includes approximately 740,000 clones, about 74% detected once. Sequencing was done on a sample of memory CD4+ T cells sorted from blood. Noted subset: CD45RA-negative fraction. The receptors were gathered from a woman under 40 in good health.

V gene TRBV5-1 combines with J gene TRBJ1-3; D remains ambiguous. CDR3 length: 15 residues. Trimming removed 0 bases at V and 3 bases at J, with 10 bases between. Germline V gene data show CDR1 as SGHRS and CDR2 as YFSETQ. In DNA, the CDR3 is TGCGCCAGCAGCTTGGTTGGGGTTAATGGAAACACCATATATTTT. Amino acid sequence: CASSLVGVNGNTIYF.

The CDR3 DNA sequence: TGTGCCAGCTCACGTACTCGGGGGATTGAGGCTGGGGCCAACGTCCTGACTTTC. Its protein is CASSRTRGIEAGANVLTF. The chain combines TRBV18 with TRBJ2-6, with D possibly TRBD2 on 6 matching bases. Germline values: CDR1 KGHSH, CDR2 LQKENI. This CDR3 is 18 amino acids long. V was clipped by 4 bases and J by 2 bases, with 18 bases between them.

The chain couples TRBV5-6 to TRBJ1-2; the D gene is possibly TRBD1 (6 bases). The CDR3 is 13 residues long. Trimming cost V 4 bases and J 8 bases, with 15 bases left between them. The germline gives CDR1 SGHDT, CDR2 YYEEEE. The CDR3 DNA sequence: TGTGCCAGCAGCAGGGTACAGGGCGAGGGCTACACCTTC. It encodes CASSRVQGEGYTF.

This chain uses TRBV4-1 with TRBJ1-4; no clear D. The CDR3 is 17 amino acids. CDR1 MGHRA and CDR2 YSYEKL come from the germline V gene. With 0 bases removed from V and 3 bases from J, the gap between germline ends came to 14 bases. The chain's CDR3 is CASSQESGSFSNEKLFF. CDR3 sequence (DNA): TGCGCCAGCAGCCAAGAGTCCGGGTCTTTTTCTAATGAAAAACTGTTTTTT.

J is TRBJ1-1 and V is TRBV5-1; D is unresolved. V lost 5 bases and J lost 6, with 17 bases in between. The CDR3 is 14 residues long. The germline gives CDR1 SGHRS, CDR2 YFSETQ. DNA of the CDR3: TGCGCCAGCAGGCAGACTCCGGCAAGCGCTGAAGCTTTCTTT. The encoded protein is CASRQTPASAEAFF.

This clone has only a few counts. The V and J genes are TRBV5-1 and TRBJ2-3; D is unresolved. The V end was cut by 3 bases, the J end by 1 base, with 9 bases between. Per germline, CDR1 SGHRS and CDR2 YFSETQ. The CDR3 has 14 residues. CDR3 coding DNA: TGCGCCAGCAGCTCCCCTACAGGCACAGATACGCAGTATTTT. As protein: CASSSPTGTDTQYF.

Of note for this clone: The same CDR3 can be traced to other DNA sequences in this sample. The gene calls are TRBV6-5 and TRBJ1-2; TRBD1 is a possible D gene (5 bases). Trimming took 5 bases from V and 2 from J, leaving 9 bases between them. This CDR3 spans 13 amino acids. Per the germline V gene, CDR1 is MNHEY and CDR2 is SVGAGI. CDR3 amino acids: CASSQTANYGYTF. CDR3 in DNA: TGTGCCAGCAGTCAGACAGCAAACTATGGCTACACCTTC.

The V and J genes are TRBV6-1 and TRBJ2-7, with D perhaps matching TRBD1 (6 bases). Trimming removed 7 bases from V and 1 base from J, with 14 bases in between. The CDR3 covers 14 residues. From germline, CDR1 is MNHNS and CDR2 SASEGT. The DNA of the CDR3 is TGTGCCAGCACCATCAGGGGAGCGTCCTACGAGCAGTACTTC. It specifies CASTIRGASYEQYF.

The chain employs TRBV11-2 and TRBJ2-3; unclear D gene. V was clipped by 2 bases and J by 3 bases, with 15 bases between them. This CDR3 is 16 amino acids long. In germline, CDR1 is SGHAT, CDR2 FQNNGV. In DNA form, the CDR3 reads TGTGCCAGCAGCTTATTTTTTTCTGAGGTGACAGATACGCAGTATTTT. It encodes CASSLFFSEVTDTQYF.

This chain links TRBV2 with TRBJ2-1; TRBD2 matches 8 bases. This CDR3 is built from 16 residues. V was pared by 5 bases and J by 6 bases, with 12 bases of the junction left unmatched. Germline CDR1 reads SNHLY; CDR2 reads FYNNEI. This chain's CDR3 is CASSTGRGGGGNEQFF. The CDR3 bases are TGTGCCAGCAGTACGGGACGGGGGGGCGGCGGCAATGAGCAGTTCTTC.

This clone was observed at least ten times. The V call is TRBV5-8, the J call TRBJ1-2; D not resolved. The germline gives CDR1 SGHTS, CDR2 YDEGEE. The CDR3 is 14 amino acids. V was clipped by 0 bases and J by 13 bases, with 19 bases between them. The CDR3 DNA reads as TGTGCCAGCAGCTTGGCCGGGTGGCCCGGTTCATTCACCTTC. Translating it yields CASSLAGWPGSFTF.

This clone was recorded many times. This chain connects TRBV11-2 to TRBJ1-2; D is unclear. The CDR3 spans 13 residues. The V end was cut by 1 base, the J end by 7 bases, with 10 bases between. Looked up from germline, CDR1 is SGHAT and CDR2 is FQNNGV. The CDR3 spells CASSLAGESGYTF. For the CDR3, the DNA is TGTGCCAGCAGCTTAGCTGGGGAGTCTGGCTACACCTTC.

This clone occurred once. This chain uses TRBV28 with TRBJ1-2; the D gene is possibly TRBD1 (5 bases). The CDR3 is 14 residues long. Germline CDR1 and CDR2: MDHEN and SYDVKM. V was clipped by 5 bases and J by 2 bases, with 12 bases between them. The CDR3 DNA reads TGTGCCAGCAGTCGCACACAGGCGAACTATGGCTACACCTTC. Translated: CASSRTQANYGYTF.

CDR3 DNA: TGTGCCTGGGTTCCTAAACTAGCAGGAATGGGCGAGCAGTACTTC. The encoded protein is CAWVPKLAGMGEQYF. The rearrangement links TRBV30 to TRBJ2-7; tentatively, D is TRBD2 (6 bases). Trimming pared 5 bases from V and 6 bases from J, leaving 23 bases between. CDR3 length equals 15 residues. The germline V gene has CDR1 GTSNPN and CDR2 SVGIG (reference sequence). Full variable domain (rest looked up from reference TRBV30 and TRBJ2-7): SQTIHQWPATLVQPVGSPLSLECTVEGTSNPNLYWYRQAAGRGLQLLFYSVGIGQISSEVPQNLSASRPQDRQFILSSKKLLLSDSGFYLCAWVPKLAGMGEQYFGPGTRLTVT.

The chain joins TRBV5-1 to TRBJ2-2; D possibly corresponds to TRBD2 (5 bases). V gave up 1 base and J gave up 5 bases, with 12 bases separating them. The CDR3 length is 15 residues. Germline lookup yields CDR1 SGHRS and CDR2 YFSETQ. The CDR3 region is CASSLTGEKTGELFF. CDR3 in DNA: TGCGCCAGCAGCTTGACCGGGGAAAAGACCGGGGAGCTGTTTTTT.

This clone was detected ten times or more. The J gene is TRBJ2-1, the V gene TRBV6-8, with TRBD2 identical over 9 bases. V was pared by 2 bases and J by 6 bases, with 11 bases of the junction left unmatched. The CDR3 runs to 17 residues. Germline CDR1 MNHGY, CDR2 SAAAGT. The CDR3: CASSYRETTSGLNEQFF. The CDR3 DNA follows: TGTGCCAGCAGTTACAGGGAAACGACTAGCGGACTCAATGAGCAGTTCTTC.

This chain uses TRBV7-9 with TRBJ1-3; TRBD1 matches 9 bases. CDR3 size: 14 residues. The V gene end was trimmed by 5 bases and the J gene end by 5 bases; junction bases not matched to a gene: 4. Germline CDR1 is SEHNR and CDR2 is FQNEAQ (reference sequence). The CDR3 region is CASSPGQGRNTIYF. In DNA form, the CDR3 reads TGTGCCAGCAGCCCGGGACAGGGTAGAAACACCATATATTTT.